Listed here are 28 T cell receptor beta chains from one sample, sequenced in a study of beta chain features in type 1 diabetes. What was sequenced were expressed TCRB transcripts, since all of the isolated RNA had been reverse transcribed. Sequencing used immunoSEQ multiplex PCR; TCRdb keeps in-frame clones, though not all of them. Altogether about 930,000 clones are present, 15% to 20% being singletons, with the ten largest covering 0.023%. Sequenced: naive CD4+ T cells from blood. These receptors came from a woman aged 18 to 35 in good health.

The rearrangement uses TRBV6-6 and TRBJ2-7; D tentatively fits TRBD1 or TRBD2 (5 bases each). Trimming pared 6 bases from V and 1 base from J, leaving 10 bases between. Germline CDR1 MNHNY, CDR2 SVGAGI (reference sequence). CDR3 length equals 13 residues. In nucleotides, the CDR3 is TGTGCCAGCAGGCCAGGGACGTCCTACGAGCAGTACTTC. This translates into CASRPGTSYEQYF.

The table lists this clone with a few counts. The rearrangement links TRBV27 to TRBJ1-1, with D perhaps TRBD1 (5 bases). Germline CDR1 reads MNHEY; CDR2 reads SMNVEV (reference sequence). The CDR3 is 16 residues long. V was pared by 5 bases and J by 1 base, with 17 bases between. This CDR3 is CASSRLPGLRNTEAFF. Here the CDR3 DNA reads TGTGCCAGCAGTCGGCTTCCGGGACTGAGGAACACTGAAGCTTTCTTT.

Ten or more counts support this clone. The chain combines TRBV13 with TRBJ2-5; no clear D. V gave up 5 bases and J gave up 0 bases, with 4 bases separating them. The CDR3 runs 12 residues. The germline V gene encodes CDR1 PRHDT and CDR2 FYEKMQ (reference sequence). The CDR3 spells CASSRYQETQYF. CDR3 DNA: TGTGCCAGCAGCCGGTACCAAGAGACCCAGTACTTC.

The chain employs TRBV7-2 and TRBJ2-3; D might be TRBD2 (6 bases). Germline V lookup: CDR1 SGHTA, CDR2 FQGNSA. The germline V and J ends were trimmed by 6 bases and 5 bases, with 15 bases remaining between them. There are 14 residues in the CDR3. For the CDR3, the DNA is TGTGCCAGCAGTTACAGGAGGGAAAGAGATACGCAGTATTTT. It yields the protein CASSYRRERDTQYF.

This clone has only a few counts. The chain links TRBV6-5 to TRBJ2-7, with 7 bases that match TRBD1. This CDR3 is built from 14 residues. V shed 5 bases, J shed 1 base, and the junction held 5 bases outside the gene matches. Looked up from germline, CDR1 is MNHEY and CDR2 is SVGAGI. CDR3 sequence reads: CASSQTQGSYEQYF. The CDR3 DNA sequence: TGTGCCAGCAGTCAAACACAGGGGTCCTACGAGCAGTACTTC.

The rearrangement joins TRBV5-4 to TRBJ2-7, with TRBD1 identical over 10 bases. V was pared by 2 bases and J by 4 bases, with 3 bases of the junction left unmatched. CDR1 is SGHNT and CDR2 is YYREEE in the germline V gene (reference sequence). The length of the CDR3 is 14 residues. CDR3 bases: TGTGCCAGCAGCTTAGGGACAGGGGTATACGAGCAGTACTTC. It specifies CASSLGTGVYEQYF. Full variable domain (outside the CDR3, taken from reference TRBV5-4 and TRBJ2-7): ETGVTQSPTHLIKTRGQQVTLRCSSQSGHNTVSWYQQALGQGPQFIFQYYREEENGRGNFPPRFSGLQFPNYSSELNVNALELDDSALYLCASSLGTGVYEQYFGPGTRLTVT.

The chain is built from TRBV5-1 and TRBJ2-7; TRBD2 might be the D (5 bases). V lost 4 bases and J lost 5, with 13 bases in between. This CDR3 is built from 13 residues. Germline values: CDR1 SGHRS, CDR2 YFSETQ. CDR3 protein: CASSRTRGNEQYF. The CDR3 DNA follows: TGCGCCAGCAGCCGGACCAGAGGGAACGAGCAGTACTTC.

The table lists this clone with a few counts. The chain employs TRBV28 and TRBJ2-1; D possibly corresponds to TRBD2 (5 bases). The V and J ends lost 5 bases and 3 bases respectively, with 20 bases between them. The CDR3 is 17 amino acids. Germline assignment: CDR1 MDHEN and CDR2 SYDVKM. The CDR3 reads CASSDQDSFSLYNEQFF. CDR3 nucleotide sequence: TGTGCCAGCAGTGACCAGGACTCCTTCTCCCTCTACAATGAGCAGTTCTTC. Using reference TRBV28 and TRBJ2-1 for the parts outside the CDR3, the full variable domain is DVKVTQSSRYLVKRTGEKVFLECVQDMDHENMFWYRQDPGLGLRLIYFSYDVKMKEKGDIPEGYSVSREKKERFSLILESASTNQTSMYLCASSDQDSFSLYNEQFFGPGTRLTVL.

Remarks on this clone: This same CDR3 is encoded by further DNA sequences in the sample. The J gene is TRBJ1-2, the V gene TRBV7-3; weak D call: TRBD1 (5 bases). Germline CDR1 SGHTA, CDR2 FQGTGA. V lost 5 bases and J 2 bases, leaving 9 bases between the germline ends. The CDR3 loop spans 13 amino acids. The CDR3 region has the DNA TGTGCCAGCAGCCCCGACAGAAACTATGGCTACACCTTC. This codes for CASSPDRNYGYTF.

The V and J genes are TRBV7-3 and TRBJ2-1; 8 bases are a match to TRBD1. The length of the CDR3 is 14 residues. Losses at the gene ends were 1 base for V and 9 bases for J; bases not matched to a gene: 5. Germline V lookup: CDR1 SGHTA, CDR2 FQGTGA. The DNA for the CDR3 is TGTGCCAGCAGCTTAATGTCTACAGGGGGTGAGCAGTTCTTC. Its translation is CASSLMSTGGEQFF.

The chain joins TRBV6-1 to TRBJ1-5; possibly TRBD1 for D (6 bases). Trimming took 7 bases from V and 6 from J, leaving 10 bases between them. Germline CDR1 is MNHNS and CDR2 is SASEGT. The CDR3 extends over 12 amino acids. The CDR3 nucleotides are TGTGCCAGCAAGGGGGGACCTCAGCCCCAGCATTTT. Translated: CASKGGPQPQHF.

The chain couples TRBV7-3 to TRBJ1-5; TRBD1 agrees at 10 bases. The germline gives CDR1 SGHTA, CDR2 FQGTGA. Trimming cost V 5 bases and J 1 base; bases outside gene matches: 5. This CDR3 has 16 amino acids. CDR3 nucleotides: TGTGCCAGCAGCCGACCGGGACAGGGGAGCAATCAGCCCCAGCATTTT. This gives the protein CASSRPGQGSNQPQHF.

The gene calls are TRBV6-1 and TRBJ2-3; D is possibly TRBD2 (5 bases). CDR3 length equals 12 residues. V dropped 6 bases and J dropped 6 bases, with 10 bases sitting between them. CDR1 is MNHNS, CDR2 SASEGT, per germline. The CDR3, as DNA: TGTGCCAGCAGGACTGTAGCGGATACGCAGTATTTT. Its translation: CASRTVADTQYF.

This clone turned up a few times. Other DNA sequences in this sample translate to the same CDR3. The rearrangement uses TRBV7-9 and TRBJ2-7; D call uncertain. Per the germline V gene, CDR1 is SEHNR and CDR2 is FQNEAQ (reference sequence). The CDR3 sequence is 11 residues long. Trimming removed 5 bases from V and 3 bases from J, with 5 bases in between. The CDR3 spells CASSHGYEQYF. Written as DNA, the CDR3 is TGTGCCAGCAGCCACGGCTACGAGCAGTACTTC.

The chain links TRBV5-5 to TRBJ2-1, with D hard to call. This CDR3 has 14 amino acids. V lost 3 bases and J 5 bases, leaving 12 bases between the germline ends. Germline V gives CDR1 SGHKS, CDR2 YYEKEE (reference sequence). CDR3 sequence: CASSWMSRDNEQFF. The CDR3 DNA reads as TGTGCCAGCAGCTGGATGTCCCGGGACAATGAGCAGTTCTTC.

This clone occurred a few times. The chain links TRBV2 to TRBJ2-1, with no clear D. CDR1 is SNHLY, CDR2 FYNNEI, per germline. There are 14 residues in the CDR3. Trimming took off 6 bases at V and 0 bases at J, with 9 bases between the two ends. The CDR3 is CASSFISSYNEQFF. CDR3 DNA: TGTGCCAGCAGCTTTATTAGCTCCTACAATGAGCAGTTCTTC.

The chain combines TRBV4-2 with TRBJ2-7, with D perhaps TRBD1 or TRBD2 (6 bases each). The V and J ends lost 1 base and 2 bases respectively, with 15 bases between them. The CDR3 loop spans 16 amino acids. CDR1 is LGHNA, CDR2 YNFKEQ, per germline. The CDR3 protein is CASSQVLSGGTYEQYF. The CDR3 bases are TGTGCCAGCAGCCAAGTGCTTTCCGGGGGCACCTACGAGCAGTACTTC.

This clone was seen more than once but under ten times. The chain uses TRBV11-2 and TRBJ2-1; TRBD1 or TRBD2 may be the D gene (7 bases each). The CDR3 runs 17 residues. Trimming removed 0 bases at V and 5 bases at J, with 17 bases between. Per germline, CDR1 SGHAT and CDR2 FQNNGV. The CDR3 DNA follows: TGTGCCAGCAGCTTAGAAAGACAGGGAGGGATGAACAATGAGCAGTTCTTC. Translating gives CASSLERQGGMNNEQFF. The whole variable domain, filled in from reference TRBV11-2 and TRBJ2-1, reads EAGVAQSPRYKIIEKRQSVAFWCNPISGHATLYWYQQILGQGPKLLIQFQNNGVVDDSQLPKDRFSAERLKGVDSTLKIQPAKLEDSAVYLCASSLERQGGMNNEQFFGPGTRLTVL.

CDR3 region: CASSLDRETQYF. CDR3 nucleotides: TGTGCCAGCAGCTTAGATAGAGAGACCCAGTACTTC. V is TRBV13 and J is TRBJ2-5; D not certain. CDR1 PRHDT and CDR2 FYEKMQ come from the germline V gene (reference sequence). The CDR3 spans 12 residues. With 1 base removed from V and 4 bases from J, the gap between germline ends came to 4 bases.

This chain uses TRBV18 with TRBJ1-2; 7 positions match TRBD1. The trim removed 6 bases at V and 0 bases at J, leaving 7 bases unmatched. CDR1 is KGHSH, CDR2 LQKENI, per germline. The CDR3 is 15 residues long. CDR3 DNA: TGTGCCAGCTCGAGGGGACAGAGCACTAACTATGGCTACACCTTC. This codes for CASSRGQSTNYGYTF.

The table lists this clone with a few counts. This sequence joins TRBV18 and TRBJ1-2; D not resolved. CDR1 and CDR2 from the germline V gene are KGHSH and LQKENI. This CDR3 spans 12 amino acids. V lost 3 bases and J lost 7, with 9 bases in between. In nucleotides, the CDR3 is TGTGCCAGCTCACCCGACGGTCGTGGCTACACCTTC. Translation gives CASSPDGRGYTF.

This clone was picked up a small number of times. V gene TRBV4-1 combines with J gene TRBJ2-2; D remains unclear. V was pared by 1 base and J by 10 bases, with 16 bases between. The CDR3 spans 15 residues. Germline V gives CDR1 MGHRA, CDR2 YSYEKL. The CDR3 bases are TGCGCCAGCAGCCAAGGGACCGTTTTCAGCCAGGAGCTGTTTTTT. Its protein is CASSQGTVFSQELFF.

This clone was observed a few times. The chain joins TRBV5-1 to TRBJ2-3; tentatively, D is TRBD2 (5 bases). Trimming removed 4 bases from V and 1 base from J, with 10 bases in between. CDR3 size: 14 residues. Per the germline V gene, CDR1 is SGHRS and CDR2 is YFSETQ. CDR3 sequence: CASSPGLGTDTQYF. The CDR3 DNA is TGCGCCAGCAGCCCGGGATTGGGCACAGATACGCAGTATTTT.

This clone was counted a few times. The rearrangement uses TRBV7-2 and TRBJ2-5; 12 bases match TRBD2. CDR1 and CDR2 (germline): SGHTA, FQGNSA. Trimming at V came to 5 bases and at J to 4 bases, leaving 8 bases not matched to a gene. CDR3 length: 16 residues. CDR3 in DNA: TGTGCCAGCAGCCCCGGAGGACTAGCGGGAATAGAGACCCAGTACTTC. Protein: CASSPGGLAGIETQYF.

The chain links TRBV4-2 to TRBJ2-3; D unresolved. Germline V lookup: CDR1 LGHNA, CDR2 YNFKEQ. Between the trimmed V and J ends, which lost 1 base and 2 bases, there was a span of 7 bases. This CDR3 is 14 amino acids long. Here the CDR3 reads CASSQAQITDTQYF. CDR3 DNA sequence: TGTGCCAGCAGCCAAGCGCAGATCACAGATACGCAGTATTTT.

This clone occurred a few times. The chain couples TRBV5-1 to TRBJ2-7; TRBD2 agrees at 8 bases. CDR1 is SGHRS, CDR2 YFSETQ, per germline. With 6 bases clipped from V and 6 bases from J, the junction kept 11 bases outside the gene matches. The CDR3 spans 14 residues. CDR3 coding DNA: TGCGCCAGCAAAAGTCAGCGGGAGAACAGCGAGCAGTACTTC. It specifies CASKSQRENSEQYF. Complete variable domain (other parts from reference TRBV5-1 and TRBJ2-7): KAGVTQTPRYLIKTRGQQVTLSCSPISGHRSVSWYQQTPGQGLQFLFEYFSETQRNKGNFPGRFSGRQFSNSRSEMNVSTLELGDSALYLCASKSQRENSEQYFGPGTRLTVT.

This rearrangement joins TRBV7-3 to TRBJ2-1; D is undetermined. Germline assignment: CDR1 SGHTA and CDR2 FQGTGA. The CDR3 has 15 amino acids. Trimming removed 5 bases at V and 2 bases at J, with 13 bases between. The CDR3 sequence: CASSPDPNAYNEQFF. CDR3 sequence (DNA): TGTGCCAGCAGCCCAGACCCGAACGCCTACAATGAGCAGTTCTTC.

The J gene is TRBJ2-1, the V gene TRBV20-1; D is unresolved. The CDR3 covers 11 residues. The V end lost 3 bases, the J end lost 9 bases, and 9 bases lay between the germline ends. Germline assignment: CDR1 DFQATT and CDR2 SNEGSKA (reference sequence). In nucleotides, the CDR3 is TGCAGTGCTAGCCGGACGGGTGAGCAGTTCTTC. It codes for CSASRTGEQFF.